These 23 T cell receptor beta chains came from one sample sequenced in a study of CD8 T cells in Susac syndrome (dated by TCRdb to the late 2010s). The library was obtained by the immunoSEQ multiplex PCR assay. RNA was extracted with the RNeasy kit and about 0.5 to 1 ug was reverse transcribed using random hexamers. TCRdb applied fastp at Q25 and MiXCR to the public reads, then kept only in-frame beta chains. Rows are unified per CDR3 protein, each entry keeping the most common DNA and genes. Within this sample are about 210,000 distinct CDR3 sequences, with 95% of them counted one time only. The ten largest clonotypes hold 0.08% to 0.095% of the sample. The sample was CD4+ T cells from PBMCs. Receptor source: a human donor with multiple sclerosis.

The chain uses TRBV18 and TRBJ2-4, with 7 bases fitting TRBD1. The CDR3 sequence is 16 residues long. V was clipped by 5 bases and J by 3 bases; unmatched bases: 10. The V gene's germline CDR1 is KGHSH and CDR2 LQKENI. This CDR3 is CASSRTDRAYKNIQYF. CDR3 DNA sequence: TGTGCCAGCTCAAGAACCGACAGGGCCTACAAAAACATTCAGTACTTC. Together with reference TRBV18 and TRBJ2-4, the CDR3 gives the full variable domain: NAGVMQNPRHLVRRRGQEARLRCSPMKGHSHVYWYRQLPEEGLKFMVYLQKENIIDESGMPKERFSAEFPKEGPSILRIQQVVRGDSAAYFCASSRTDRAYKNIQYFGAGTRLSVL.

The rearrangement joins TRBV19 to TRBJ1-5, with TRBD1 matching over 7 bases. Germline V CDR1 and CDR2: LNHDA, SQIVND (reference sequence). V gave up 6 bases and J gave up 3 bases; unmatched junction bases: 2. This CDR3 is built from 13 residues. The CDR3 spells CASRDRDNQPQHF. CDR3 nucleotides: TGTGCCAGTAGAGACAGGGACAATCAGCCCCAGCATTTT.

The chain uses TRBV7-6 and TRBJ2-7; 10 bases fit TRBD2. Unmatched junction bases numbered 6, after V lost 1 base and J lost 3 bases. The CDR3 covers 16 residues. Germline CDR1 is SGHVS and CDR2 is FNYEAQ. This CDR3 reads CASSLGASGGIYEQYF. The CDR3 DNA reads TGTGCCAGCAGCTTAGGTGCTAGCGGGGGAATCTACGAGCAGTACTTC.

The CDR3 DNA follows: TGTGCCAGCAGTTACGATTGGGGTGGGAGCCTCTACGAGCAGTACTTC. Translating it yields CASSYDWGGSLYEQYF. The gene calls are TRBV6-5 and TRBJ2-7, with a possible D match to TRBD2 (5 bases). Germline CDR1 MNHEY, CDR2 SVGAGI. Trimming cost V 2 bases and J 3 bases, with 17 bases left between them. CDR3 length: 16 amino acids.

The chain recombines TRBV6-1 with TRBJ2-5; a possible D gene is TRBD1 (6 bases). Germline V CDR1 and CDR2: MNHNS, SASEGT. Trimming left V 7 bases short and J 4 bases short, with 10 bases between. The CDR3 runs to 12 residues. The CDR3 DNA follows: TGTGCCAGCACAGGGGCCGGAGAGACCCAGTACTTC. This translates into CASTGAGETQYF.

The chain recombines TRBV29-1 with TRBJ2-1; D might be TRBD1 (6 bases). From germline, CDR1 is SQVTM and CDR2 ANQGSEA. This CDR3 has 12 amino acids. The V end was cut by 7 bases, the J end by 4 bases, with 11 bases between. CDR3 in amino acids: CSARTVYNEQFF. The CDR3 DNA sequence: TGCAGCGCTCGGACAGTGTACAATGAGCAGTTCTTC.

V is TRBV18 and J is TRBJ2-7, with D possibly matching TRBD2 (6 bases). The germline V gene encodes CDR1 KGHSH and CDR2 LQKENI. Trimming left V 2 bases short and J 7 bases short, with 18 bases between. The CDR3 is 15 residues long. CDR3 residues: CASSPAGTDLGEQYF. The CDR3 DNA reads as TGTGCCAGCTCACCAGCCGGGACTGATCTTGGGGAGCAGTACTTC.

This chain joins TRBV28 and TRBJ2-7; the D is unclear. Trimming removed 5 bases from V and 3 bases from J, with 5 bases in between. The V gene's germline CDR1 is MDHEN and CDR2 SYDVKM. This CDR3 is built from 11 residues. CDR3 coding DNA: TGTGCCAGCAGTAATAACTACGAGCAGTACTTC. Its protein product is CASSNNYEQYF.

This chain connects TRBV4-2 to TRBJ1-1, with 8 bases aligning to TRBD1. In germline, CDR1 is LGHNA, CDR2 YNFKEQ. The V gene end was trimmed by 4 bases and the J gene end by 1 base; junction bases not matched to a gene: 8. The CDR3 runs 16 residues. CDR3 bases: TGTGCCAGCAGCCCGGACAGGGCGTATCGGAACACTGAAGCTTTCTTT. Protein sequence: CASSPDRAYRNTEAFF.

The chain couples TRBV2 to TRBJ1-1; 7 positions match TRBD1. CDR3 size: 12 residues. The V gene's germline CDR1 is SNHLY and CDR2 FYNNEI. The V segment lost 4 bases and the J segment 12 bases; nucleotides outside the gene matches: 8. In DNA, the CDR3 is TGTGCCAGCAGTGGTGGGGGACAGCTGACTTTCTTT. This gives the protein CASSGGGQLTFF.

This rearrangement joins TRBV10-3 to TRBJ2-7; D uncertain. From germline, CDR1 is ENHRY and CDR2 SYGVKD. V lost 6 bases and J lost 1, with 13 bases in between. The CDR3 has 14 residues. The CDR3 here is CAIRQAQRSYEQYF. In DNA, the CDR3 is TGTGCCATCAGGCAGGCTCAACGTTCCTACGAGCAGTACTTC.

The J gene is TRBJ2-1, the V gene TRBV12-3 or TRBV12-4; 7 positions match TRBD2. V lost 5 bases, J lost 0 bases, and 7 bases stayed unmatched. The CDR3 contains 16 residues. The CDR3 here is CASSPGTTFSYNEQFF. The CDR3 nucleotides are TGTGCCAGCAGTCCAGGGACTACCTTCTCCTACAATGAGCAGTTCTTC.

J is TRBJ2-5 and V is TRBV3-1; no definite D call. V shed 3 bases and J shed 5 bases, with 4 bases lying between them. Per the germline V gene, CDR1 is LGHDT and CDR2 is YNNKEL (reference sequence). The CDR3 extends over 11 amino acids. The CDR3 sequence is CASSHSETQYF. The CDR3 bases are TGTGCCAGCAGCCACTCGGAGACCCAGTACTTC.

This clonotype appeared once. This chain joins TRBV18 and TRBJ2-7; D gene uncertain. V was pared by 2 bases and J by 2 bases, with 13 bases between. Germline CDR1 is KGHSH and CDR2 is LQKENI. This CDR3 comprises 15 residues. CDR3 nucleotide sequence: TGTGCCAGCTCACCAACACACCTCCCGACCTACGAGCAGTACTTC. It yields the protein CASSPTHLPTYEQYF.

The CDR3 nucleotides are TGTGCCAGCAGCTCAGGACAGGGGGCCCTTGAAAAACTGTTTTTT. Translation: CASSSGQGALEKLFF. The chain recombines TRBV7-6 with TRBJ1-4; 11 bases are a match to TRBD1. The CDR3 length is 15 residues. Germline values: CDR1 SGHVS, CDR2 FNYEAQ. V shed 4 bases and J 7 bases; nucleotides not matched to a gene: 5.

This chain links TRBV11-2 with TRBJ1-6; possible D gene TRBD1, 6 bases. Germline CDR1 is SGHAT and CDR2 is FQNNGV. CDR3 length: 18 amino acids. The germline V and J ends were trimmed by 0 bases and 4 bases, with 16 bases remaining between them. The CDR3 spells CASSLDPFGRGYNSPLHF. For the CDR3, the DNA is TGTGCCAGCAGCTTAGATCCCTTTGGGAGGGGGTATAATTCACCCCTCCACTTT.

Concerning this clonotype: The junction departs from the called germline gene at one end, perhaps through a read error. The gene calls are TRBV7-9 and TRBJ2-7; 7 bases fit TRBD1. This CDR3 has 13 residues. Germline values: CDR1 SEHNR, CDR2 FQNEAQ (reference sequence). CDR3 sequence (DNA): TGTGCCAGCCGACAGGGATCGGCCTACGGGCAGTACTTC. Amino acids: CASRQGSAYGQYF.

This chain uses TRBV20-1 with TRBJ1-1; tentative D call: TRBD1 (6 bases). Deletions cut 7 bases from V and 4 bases from J, with 13 bases between. Germline V gives CDR1 DFQATT, CDR2 SNEGSKA (reference sequence). The CDR3 consists of 12 residues. This CDR3 is CSGETGLTEAFF. The CDR3 DNA sequence: TGCAGTGGAGAAACAGGGCTCACTGAAGCTTTCTTT.

This clonotype was counted a few times. The chain employs TRBV6-6 and TRBJ2-1, with a tentative D call TRBD2 (6 bases). This CDR3 contains 12 residues. Between the trimmed V and J ends, which lost 5 bases and 6 bases, there was a span of 8 bases. Germline-derived CDR1 and CDR2 are MNHNY and SVGAGI (reference sequence). DNA for the CDR3: TGTGCCAGCAGTCTAGCGACCAATGAGCAGTTCTTC. Translated: CASSLATNEQFF.

The chain employs TRBV2 and TRBJ2-1; tentatively, D is TRBD1 (5 bases). The CDR3 sequence is 15 residues long. CDR1 and CDR2 from the germline V gene are SNHLY and FYNNEI. Trimming cost V 7 bases and J 10 bases, with 23 bases left between them. As DNA, the CDR3 is TGTGCCAGCACACAGGACAACCCCCTCCTGGGGGAGCAGTTCTTC. It specifies CASTQDNPLLGEQFF.

The V call is TRBV29-1, the J call TRBJ1-2; TRBD1 matches 8 bases. The CDR3 is 10 amino acids. From germline, CDR1 is SQVTM and CDR2 ANQGSEA. The trim removed 4 bases at V and 13 bases at J, leaving 5 bases unmatched. CDR3 sequence (DNA): TGCAGCGTTGGCGGACAGGGATCCACCTTC. Translated, it gives CSVGGQGSTF.

The chain carries TRBV5-6 and TRBJ2-7, with TRBD1 matching over 10 bases. J lost 3 bases, V lost 4 bases, and 10 bases had no gene match. The CDR3 extends over 16 amino acids. Per the germline V gene, CDR1 is SGHDT and CDR2 is YYEEEE. The CDR3 nucleotides are TGTGCCAGCAGCGACCGGGACAGGGGTCGATTCTACGAGCAGTACTTC. It is translated as CASSDRDRGRFYEQYF. The full variable domain, rest sourced from reference TRBV5-6 and TRBJ2-7, is DAGVTQSPTHLIKTRGQQVTLRCSPKSGHDTVSWYQQALGQGPQFIFQYYEEEERQRGNFPDRFSGHQFPNYSSELNVNALLLGDSALYLCASSDRDRGRFYEQYFGPGTRLTVT.

V and J are TRBV2 and TRBJ2-7, with 11 bases lining up with TRBD2. The trim removed 8 bases at V and 3 bases at J, leaving 6 bases unmatched. This CDR3 comprises 14 residues. Germline V gene lookup returns CDR1 SNHLY and CDR2 FYNNEI. The CDR3 protein is CASSRGLAVYEQYF. Here the CDR3 DNA reads TGTGCCAGCTCGAGGGGACTAGCGGTCTACGAGCAGTACTTC.